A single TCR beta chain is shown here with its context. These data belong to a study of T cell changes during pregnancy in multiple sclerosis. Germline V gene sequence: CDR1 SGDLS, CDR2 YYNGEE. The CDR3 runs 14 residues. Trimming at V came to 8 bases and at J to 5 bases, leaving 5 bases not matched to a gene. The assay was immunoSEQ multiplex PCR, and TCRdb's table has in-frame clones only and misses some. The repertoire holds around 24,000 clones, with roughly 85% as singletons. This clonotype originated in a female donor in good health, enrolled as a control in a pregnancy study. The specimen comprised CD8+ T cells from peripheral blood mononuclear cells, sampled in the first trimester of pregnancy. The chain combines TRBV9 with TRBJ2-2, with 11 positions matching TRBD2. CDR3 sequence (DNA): TGTGCCAGTCAAAGGACTAGCGGGACCGGGGAGCTGTTTTTT. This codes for CASQRTSGTGELFF.